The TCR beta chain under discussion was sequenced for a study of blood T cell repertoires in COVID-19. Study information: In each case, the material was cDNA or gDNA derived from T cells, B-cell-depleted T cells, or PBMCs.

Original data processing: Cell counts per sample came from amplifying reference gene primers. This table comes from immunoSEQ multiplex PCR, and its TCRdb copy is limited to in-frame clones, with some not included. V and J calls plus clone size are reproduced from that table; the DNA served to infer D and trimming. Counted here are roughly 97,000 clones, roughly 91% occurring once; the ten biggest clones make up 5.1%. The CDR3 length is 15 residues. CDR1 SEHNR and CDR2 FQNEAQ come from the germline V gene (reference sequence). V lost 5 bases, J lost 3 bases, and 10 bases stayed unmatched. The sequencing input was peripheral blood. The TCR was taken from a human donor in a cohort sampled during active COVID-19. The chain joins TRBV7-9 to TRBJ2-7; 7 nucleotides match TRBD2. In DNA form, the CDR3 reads TGTGCCAGCAGCCGCGGGGAGGGAACTAACTACGAGCAGTACTTC. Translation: CASSRGEGTNYEQYF.